A single sample gave rise to the 17 T cell receptor beta chains below, sequenced in a study of blood T cell repertoires in COVID-19. Clones were sequenced by immunoSEQ multiplex PCR, and TCRdb holds only the in-frame ones, with some missing. The repertoire holds nearly 350,000 clones, with roughly 84% as singletons. The specimen was PBMCs or T cells enriched from blood (not recorded which). Receptor source: a woman aged 25 to 39 who had recovered from COVID-19.

CDR3 sequence reads: CASSLSGLASGTQYF. The DNA of the CDR3 is TGCGCCAGCAGCTTGTCGGGACTAGCATCGGGTACGCAGTATTTT. V and J are TRBV5-1 and TRBJ2-3; the match to TRBD2 covers 9 bases. The CDR3 consists of 15 residues. V shed 1 base and J 8 bases; nucleotides not matched to a gene: 8. Germline V lookup: CDR1 SGHRS, CDR2 YFSETQ.

The gene calls are TRBV5-3 and TRBJ2-3; 9 nucleotides align to TRBD2. TRBV5-3 is classed as an ORF, of uncertain function. The CDR3 spans 17 residues. The V segment lost 6 bases and the J segment 0 bases; nucleotides outside the gene matches: 11. CDR3 nucleotides: TGTGCCAGAACCTATGGCGGGGGGGCGCCTAGCACAGATACGCAGTATTTT. Residues: CARTYGGGAPSTDTQYF.

The J gene is TRBJ1-1, the V gene TRBV5-5; 10 nucleotides line up with TRBD1. There are 13 residues in the CDR3. CDR1 and CDR2 (germline): SGHKS, YYEKEE (reference sequence). Trimming took 0 bases from V and 11 from J; bases not matched to a gene: 4. CDR3 region: CASSLAWTGGAFF. The CDR3 region has the DNA TGTGCCAGCAGCTTGGCATGGACAGGGGGGGCTTTCTTT.

The chain is built from TRBV27 and TRBJ1-2, with 9 nucleotides matching TRBD1. Germline loops: CDR1 MNHEY, CDR2 SMNVEV (reference sequence). The CDR3 has 18 amino acids. J gave up 7 bases and V 4 bases, and 19 bases lay outside the gene matches. Here the CDR3 DNA reads TGTGCCAGCAGTTCTTCTCACTTCCGGGACAGGGAATTGGGTGGCTACACCTTC. This sequence encodes CASSSSHFRDRELGGYTF.

V and J are TRBV19 and TRBJ1-5, with D perhaps TRBD1 (6 bases). This CDR3 is built from 17 residues. Germline CDR1 reads LNHDA; CDR2 reads SQIVND (reference sequence). With 7 bases removed from V and 0 bases from J, the gap between germline ends came to 19 bases. The CDR3 sequence: CASTPYTGRNSNQPQHF. CDR3 DNA sequence: TGTGCCAGTACTCCATACACAGGGAGAAATAGCAATCAGCCCCAGCATTTT. The full variable domain, rest sourced from reference TRBV19 and TRBJ1-5, is DGGITQSPKYLFRKEGQNVTLSCEQNLNHDAMYWYRQDPGQGLRLIYYSQIVNDFQKGDIAEGYSVSREKKESFPLTVTSAQKNPTAFYLCASTPYTGRNSNQPQHFGDGTRLSIL.

This rearrangement joins TRBV7-8 to TRBJ2-3; 14 nucleotides line up with TRBD2. CDR1 SGHVS and CDR2 FQNEAQ come from the germline V gene. V lost 5 bases, J lost 0 bases, and 4 bases stayed unmatched. This CDR3 is 17 amino acids long. The CDR3 reads CASSPRLAGGSTDTQYF. The CDR3 region has the DNA TGTGCCAGCAGCCCCCGACTAGCGGGGGGGAGCACAGATACGCAGTATTTT.

This CDR3 reads CASSYPAGLGNTIYF. CDR3 DNA sequence: TGTGCCAGCAGTTACCCGGCAGGGCTAGGAAACACCATATATTTT. The J gene is TRBJ1-3, the V gene TRBV6-6, with a tentative D call TRBD1 (5 bases). The CDR3 has 15 residues. The germline CDR1 and CDR2 sequences are MNHNY and SVGAGI (reference sequence). V gave up 2 bases and J gave up 4 bases, with 12 bases separating them.

V is TRBV4-2 and J is TRBJ1-1; a possible D gene is TRBD1 (5 bases). There are 15 residues in the CDR3. V lost 1 base, J lost 0 bases, and 9 bases lay in between. Germline lookup yields CDR1 LGHNA and CDR2 YNFKEQ. CDR3 amino acids: CASSQGGEMNTEAFF. CDR3 nucleotide sequence: TGTGCCAGCAGCCAAGGGGGCGAGATGAACACTGAAGCTTTCTTT.

This chain links TRBV4-3 with TRBJ2-3; D may be TRBD1 (5 bases). V was clipped by 0 bases and J by 2 bases, with 12 bases between them. Germline lookup yields CDR1 LGHNA and CDR2 YSLEER. This CDR3 spans 16 amino acids. The CDR3 coding sequence is TGCGCCAGCAGCCAAGATAGTACAGGTTACACAGATACGCAGTATTTT. Protein product: CASSQDSTGYTDTQYF.

This clone was recorded a few times. The chain couples TRBV4-1 to TRBJ2-5, with 13 bases identical to TRBD2. V was clipped by 1 base and J by 5 bases; unmatched bases: 4. The germline CDR1 and CDR2 sequences are MGHRA and YSYEKL. CDR3 length: 16 residues. In DNA, the CDR3 is TGCGCCAGCAGCCAAGCACTAGCGGGGGGGCGTGAGACCCAGTACTTC. Translated: CASSQALAGGRETQYF.

This clone turned up a few times. The rearrangement links TRBV2 to TRBJ1-1; perhaps TRBD1 as D (6 bases). The CDR3 totals 13 residues. V was pared by 6 bases and J by 8 bases, with 16 bases between. Germline assignment: CDR1 SNHLY and CDR2 FYNNEI. The CDR3 DNA sequence: TGTGCCAGCAGAGTACAGGGTTTTGGGGAAGCTTTCTTT. Translating it yields CASRVQGFGEAFF.

A note on this clone: This same CDR3 is encoded by further DNA sequences in the sample. This chain connects TRBV5-1 to TRBJ1-5; D is uncertain. The CDR3 loop spans 13 amino acids. Germline loops: CDR1 SGHRS, CDR2 YFSETQ. Trimming shortened V by 1 base and J by 5 bases, and 7 bases separated the two germline ends. The DNA for the CDR3 is TGCGCCAGCAGCTTGAGCGGGGATCAGCCCCAGCATTTT. This encodes CASSLSGDQPQHF.

The sample holds one count of this clone. The CDR3 region has the DNA TGTGCCAGCAGCCCTGCTAGGGGGGGAGGAGATGAAAAACTGTTTTTT. Encoded protein: CASSPARGGGDEKLFF. The V call is TRBV27, the J call TRBJ1-4; TRBD1 might be the D (6 bases). Trimming shortened V by 6 bases and J by 6 bases, and 20 bases separated the two germline ends. CDR1 is MNHEY and CDR2 is SMNVEV in the germline V gene (reference sequence). The CDR3 covers 16 residues.

The chain recombines TRBV18 with TRBJ2-7; the D gene is possibly TRBD2 (5 bases). Germline loops: CDR1 KGHSH, CDR2 LQKENI. The length of the CDR3 is 14 residues. Trimming removed 3 bases at V and 1 base at J, with 10 bases between. The CDR3 sequence: CASSPRGESYEQYF. The CDR3 DNA follows: TGTGCCAGCTCACCTCGGGGTGAGTCCTACGAGCAGTACTTC.

V usage is TRBV2 and J usage is TRBJ2-7, with a weak D call TRBD2 (6 bases). The germline V and J ends were trimmed by 8 bases and 5 bases, with 16 bases remaining between them. The germline V gene has CDR1 SNHLY and CDR2 FYNNEI. The CDR3 has 13 residues. CDR3 nucleotides: TGTGCCAGCCTCCCGGGGGAGCGGGACGAGCAGTACTTC. Encoded protein: CASLPGERDEQYF.

This sequence joins TRBV2 and TRBJ2-3; maybe TRBD2 (6 bases). In germline, CDR1 is SNHLY, CDR2 FYNNEI. This CDR3 is built from 15 residues. Trimming left V 4 bases short and J 3 bases short, with 14 bases between. The CDR3 DNA is TGTGCCAGCAGTGTGAGCGGGCACGGGACAGATACGCAGTATTTT. Residues: CASSVSGHGTDTQYF.

The chain carries TRBV18 and TRBJ1-1; a possible D gene is TRBD1 (5 bases). The germline V and J ends were trimmed by 2 bases and 0 bases, with 10 bases remaining between them. The CDR3 contains 15 residues. The V gene's germline CDR1 is KGHSH and CDR2 LQKENI. Here the CDR3 reads CASSPRQLMNTEAFF. Here the CDR3 DNA reads TGTGCCAGCTCACCAAGACAGCTTATGAACACTGAAGCTTTCTTT.